A selection of T cell receptor beta chains follows, all from one sample in a study of cytotoxic CD8 clonotypes in ibrutinib-treated CLL. Some clones are missing from TCRdb's copy, which holds only in-frame ones; the method was immunoSEQ multiplex PCR. Of around 150,000 clones in the sample, more than 65% are singletons; the top ten hold approximately 2%. The sequencing here drew on PBMCs, taken after 12 months of ibrutinib treatment. All receptors come from a human donor with chronic lymphocytic leukemia. CDR3s include the opening cysteine and the closing phenylalanine or tryptophan. A D gene is named only where the DNA matches it firmly. Size tells how often a clone was seen (once, few, many) or the class of an expanded clone, and some rows leave it out.

j_call	cdr3_length	clone_size	d_call	v_call	cdr3_nt	cdr3_aa
TRBJ1-2	13	few	.	TRBV2	TGTGCCAGCAGTGAATTGGGATCCTATGGCTACACCTTC	CASSELGSYGYTF
TRBJ2-7	16	many	.	TRBV4-3	TGCGCCAGCAGCCAAGACCCGGCCCGACCCTCCTACGAGCAGTACTTC	CASSQDPARPSYEQYF
TRBJ1-3	13	.	.	TRBV28	TGTGCCAGCAGTTTACGGGTTGGAAACACCATATATTTT	CASSLRVGNTIYF
TRBJ1-1	16	.	.	TRBV9	TGTGCCAGCAGCCTATCCGGACAGCCCATGAACACTGAAGCTTTCTTT	CASSLSGQPMNTEAFF
TRBJ1-4	17	.	.	TRBV5-4	TGTGCCAGCAGCTACGGGGGTCAGGGGCAGTCCGGAGAAAAACTGTTTTTT	CASSYGGQGQSGEKLFF
TRBJ1-1	15	.	.	TRBV19	TGTGCCAGTAGTATGGAGGGGGTGGTGAACACTGAAGCTTTCTTT	CASSMEGVVNTEAFF
TRBJ2-5	15	.	.	TRBV4-2	TGTGCCAGCAGCCAAGCGGAAGGACCCCTGGGGACCCAGTACTTC	CASSQAEGPLGTQYF
TRBJ2-7	14	.	.	TRBV10-3	TGTGCCATGGGGGGGGACAGGACCTCCTACGAGCAGTACTTC	CAMGGDRTSYEQYF
TRBJ1-2	12	.	.	TRBV9	TGTGCCAGCAGCGTATCAGAGTATGGCTACACCTTC	CASSVSEYGYTF
TRBJ1-5	15	.	.	TRBV28	TGTGCCAGCAGTTTTTTCCGACAGAGCAATCAGCCCCAGCATTTT	CASSFFRQSNQPQHF
TRBJ1-2	13	.	TRBD1	TRBV27	TGTGCCAGCAGTTTCCAGGACAGGCATGGCTACACCTTC	CASSFQDRHGYTF
TRBJ2-5	14	.	TRBD1	TRBV28	TGTGCCAGCATGACAGGGGGCGGAAAAGAGACCCAGTACTTC	CASMTGGGKETQYF
TRBJ1-1	18	few	TRBD1	TRBV7-3	TGTGCCAGCAGCTTAAGAGCCGGGACAGGGGCCCTGAACACTGAAGCTTTCTTT	CASSLRAGTGALNTEAFF
TRBJ2-7	16	.	.	TRBV7-9	TGTGCCAGCAGCTTAGATAGGGGACATTTAACCTACGAGCAGTACTTC	CASSLDRGHLTYEQYF
TRBJ2-5	14	.	.	TRBV18	TGTGCCAGCTCACCACCGGGGGGATCGGAGACCCAGTACTTC	CASSPPGGSETQYF
TRBJ2-7	11	few	.	TRBV18	TGTGCCAGCTCACCGGCCTACGAGCAGTACTTC	CASSPAYEQYF
TRBJ1-4	15	.	.	TRBV7-9	TGTGCCAGCAGCTTAACTTTGGGGGGTAATGAAAAACTGTTTTTT	CASSLTLGGNEKLFF
TRBJ2-1	14	.	.	TRBV5-1	TGCGCCAGCAGCTCTGAAGTCTCCTACAATGAGCAGTTCTTC	CASSSEVSYNEQFF
TRBJ1-2	14	.	.	TRBV28	TGTGCCAGCACAGTTGGGGGGCCGGGCTATGGCTACACCTTC	CASTVGGPGYGYTF
TRBJ1-1	15	.	TRBD1	TRBV5-4	TGTGCCAGCAGCAGGGCAGGGGGTATGAACACTGAAGCTTTCTTT	CASSRAGGMNTEAFF
TRBJ1-4	14	once	TRBD1	TRBV7-2	TGTGCCAGCAGCGCGGGACAGGGGGCCGAAAAACTGTTTTTT	CASSAGQGAEKLFF
TRBJ2-7	15	.	TRBD1	TRBV27	TGTGCCAGCAGTAAACCGGGACAGGCCGCGCACGAGCAGTACTTC	CASSKPGQAAHEQYF
TRBJ1-2	14	few	TRBD1	TRBV6-5	TGTGCCAGCAGTTCCTCGGGACAGGCGGCTGGCTACACCTTC	CASSSSGQAAGYTF
TRBJ2-3	17	.	TRBD2	TRBV4-3	TGCGCCAGCAGCCAAGATGCAGTAGCGGGTTTGGTAGATACGCAGTATTTT	CASSQDAVAGLVDTQYF
TRBJ1-2	14	.	TRBD1	TRBV28	TGTGCCAGCACCACTTGGCGGGACAGGGGTGGCTACACCTTC	CASTTWRDRGGYTF